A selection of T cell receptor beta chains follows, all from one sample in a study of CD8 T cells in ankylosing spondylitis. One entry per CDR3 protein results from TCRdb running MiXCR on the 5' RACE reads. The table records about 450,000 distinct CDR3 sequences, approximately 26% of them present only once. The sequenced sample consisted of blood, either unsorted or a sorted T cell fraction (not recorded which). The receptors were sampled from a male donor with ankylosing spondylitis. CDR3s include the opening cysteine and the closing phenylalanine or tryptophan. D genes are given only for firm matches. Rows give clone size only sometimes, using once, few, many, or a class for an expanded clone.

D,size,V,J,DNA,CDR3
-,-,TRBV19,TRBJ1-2,TGTGCCAGTAGTACCTGGCAGGGGCTGTCTAACTATGGCTACACCTTC,CASSTWQGLSNYGYTF
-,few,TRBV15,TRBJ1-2,TGTGCCACCAGCAGAGATCTTTCCACTTGGAACTATGGCTACACCTTC,CATSRDLSTWNYGYTF
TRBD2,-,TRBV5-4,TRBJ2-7,TGTGCCAGCAGCTTGCCCCTAGCGGGATCCTACGAGCAGTACTTC,CASSLPLAGSYEQYF
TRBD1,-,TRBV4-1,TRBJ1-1,TGCGCCAGCAGCCAGGACCGGGGACAGGAGGTAGCTTTCTTT,CASSQDRGQEVAFF
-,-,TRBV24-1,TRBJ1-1,TGTGCCACCAGTGATCCGGACCCCGACAGCGCGAACACTGAAGCTTTCTTT,CATSDPDPDSANTEAFF
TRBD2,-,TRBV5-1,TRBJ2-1,TGCGCCAGCAGCTCTAGCGGGAGCAGGAATGAGCAGTTCTTC,CASSSSGSRNEQFF
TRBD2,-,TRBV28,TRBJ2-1,TGTGCCAGCAGTTTTCAGGGATTCTCAGGGAGGGATGAGCAGTTCTTC,CASSFQGFSGRDEQFF
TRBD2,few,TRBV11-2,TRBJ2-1,TGTGCCAGCAGCCACCCATGGACTAGCGGGAGGGCCGGGTCAGACAATGAGCAGTTCTTC,CASSHPWTSGRAGSDNEQFF
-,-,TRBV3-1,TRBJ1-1,TGTGCCAGCAGCCAAGCGGGTTGGGAAGCTTTCTTT,CASSQAGWEAFF
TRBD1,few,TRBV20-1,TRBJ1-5,TGCAGTGCTAACCACAGGGGGAGCAATCAGCCCCAGCATTTT,CSANHRGSNQPQHF
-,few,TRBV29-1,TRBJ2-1,TGCAGCGTCGCTTCGCGGGGCAATTCCTACAATGAGCAGTTCTTC,CSVASRGNSYNEQFF
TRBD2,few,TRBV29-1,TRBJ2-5,TGCAGCTCTAGCGGGAGGACCCAAGAGACCCAGTACTTC,CSSSGRTQETQYF
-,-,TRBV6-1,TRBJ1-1,TGTGCCAGCAGCGAGTTCGGGGGTGTGAACACTGAAGCTTTCTTT,CASSEFGGVNTEAFF
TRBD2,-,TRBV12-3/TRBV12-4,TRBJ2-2,TGTGCCAGCAGACCAAGGGGACTAAAGAAAACCGGGGAGCTGTTTTTT,CASRPRGLKKTGELFF
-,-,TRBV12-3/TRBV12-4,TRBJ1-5,TGTGCCAGCAGCGTTAATAGCAATCAGCCCCAGCATTTT,CASSVNSNQPQHF
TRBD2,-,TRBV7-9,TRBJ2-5,TGTGCCAGCAGCTTATCCGGGACTAGATTCCAGTACTTC,CASSLSGTRFQYF
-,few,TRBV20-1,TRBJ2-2,TGCAGTGCTAGATACGAGCGGGTCGGGACCGGGGAGCTGTTTTTT,CSARYERVGTGELFF
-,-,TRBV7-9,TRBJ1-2,TGTGCCAGCAGACCAAGGACAGTACCCTATGGCTACACCTTC,CASRPRTVPYGYTF
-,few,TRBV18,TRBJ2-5,TGTGCCAGCTCACCCCCCGGCAGGGACCAAGAGACCCAGTACTTC,CASSPPGRDQETQYF
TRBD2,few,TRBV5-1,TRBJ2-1,TGCGCCAGCAGCTTGGTTAGCGGGAGTGGCAATGAGCAGTTCTTC,CASSLVSGSGNEQFF
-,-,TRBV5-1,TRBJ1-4,TGCGCCAGCAGCTGGGAAGGCGGAGGGGGTGAAAAACTGTTTTTT,CASSWEGGGGEKLFF
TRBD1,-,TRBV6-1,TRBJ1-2,TGTGCCAGCAGGCGCCAAGACAGGGGCTATGGCTACACCTTC,CASRRQDRGYGYTF
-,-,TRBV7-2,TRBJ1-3,TGTGCCAGCAGCCGGGGGCAGGGTCCCGGAAACACCATATATTTT,CASSRGQGPGNTIYF
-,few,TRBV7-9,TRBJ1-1,TGTGCCAGCAGCTTAGAAGGAGGGCGAGGGGGGGCTTTCTTT,CASSLEGGRGGAFF
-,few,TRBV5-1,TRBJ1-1,TGCGCCAGCAGCTCCCCAACGAACACTGAAGCTTTCTTT,CASSSPTNTEAFF
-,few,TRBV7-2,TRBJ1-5,TGTGCCAGCAGCTTAGTGCACCAAAGTCCCTATAGCAATCAGCCCCAGCATTTT,CASSLVHQSPYSNQPQHF
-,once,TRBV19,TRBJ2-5,TGTGCCAGTAGTACCACCGGGGAGACCCAGTACTTC,CASSTTGETQYF
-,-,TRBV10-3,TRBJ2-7,TGTGCCATCAGTGAGGGGGCGAACTACGAGCAGTACTTC,CAISEGANYEQYF
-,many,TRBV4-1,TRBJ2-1,TGCGCCAGCAGCCAATATGGTTCGACTAGGGAGTCCTACAATGAGCAGTTCTTC,CASSQYGSTRESYNEQFF
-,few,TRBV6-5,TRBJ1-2,TGTGCCAGCAGTTGGGGGGAACTGGTCCCCTATGGCTACACCTTC,CASSWGELVPYGYTF
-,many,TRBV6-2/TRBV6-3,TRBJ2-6,TGTGCCAGCAGTCCGGGACGGATCTCTGGGGCCAACGTCCTGACTTTC,CASSPGRISGANVLTF
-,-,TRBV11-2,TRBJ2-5,TGTGCCAGCAGCCCCTTGTGGGTTGGTCTAGAGACCCAGTACTTC,CASSPLWVGLETQYF
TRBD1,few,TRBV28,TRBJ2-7,TGTGCCAGCAGTTTACTTCGACAGGGGTTCTCCTACGAGCAGTACTTC,CASSLLRQGFSYEQYF
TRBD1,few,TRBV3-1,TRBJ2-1,TGTGCCAGCAGCCCACTACAGGGGAATGAGCAGTTCTTC,CASSPLQGNEQFF
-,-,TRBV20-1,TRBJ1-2,TGCAGTGGGGTGGAGGCTGGCTACACCTTC,CSGVEAGYTF
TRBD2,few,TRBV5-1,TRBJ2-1,TGCGCCAGCAGCTGGACTAGCGATGAGCAGTTCTTC,CASSWTSDEQFF
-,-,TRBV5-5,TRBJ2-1,TGTGCCAGCACCCCCCTCGGGGCTAGCGATTACAATGAGCAGTTCTTC,CASTPLGASDYNEQFF
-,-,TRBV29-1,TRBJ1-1,TGCAGCGTCGCTACAGGTTTGGGTTGGTACACTGAAGCTTTCTTT,CSVATGLGWYTEAFF
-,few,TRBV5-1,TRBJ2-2,TGCGCCAGCGCCGGCCGGGTTGAAAACACCGGGGAGCTGTTTTTT,CASAGRVENTGELFF
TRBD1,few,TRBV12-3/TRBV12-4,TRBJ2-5,TGTGCCAGCAGTTCGACAGGGGGTCAAGAGACCCAGTACTTC,CASSSTGGQETQYF
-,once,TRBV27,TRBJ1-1,TGTGCCAGCAGTTTTTCTTTGGGGGCGACTGAAGCTTTCTTT,CASSFSLGATEAFF
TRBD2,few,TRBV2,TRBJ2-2,TGTGCCAGCGGGAGGACTAGATTGTCGAACACCGGGGAGCTGTTTTTT,CASGRTRLSNTGELFF
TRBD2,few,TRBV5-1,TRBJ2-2,TGCGCCAGCAGCCAGACTAGCGGGAGAACCGGGGAGCTGTTTTTT,CASSQTSGRTGELFF
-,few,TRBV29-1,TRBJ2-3,TGCAGCGTTGCCCTAGCCCGCACAGATACGCAGTATTTT,CSVALARTDTQYF
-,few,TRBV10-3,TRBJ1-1,TGTGCCATCAGGGGGTTGGGGGTAGACACTGAAGCTTTCTTT,CAIRGLGVDTEAFF
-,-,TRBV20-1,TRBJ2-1,TGCAGTGCCAGCAACGGAGATGAGCAGTTCTTC,CSASNGDEQFF
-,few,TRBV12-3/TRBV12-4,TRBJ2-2,TGTGCCAGCAGTTTAGGGGTTGGGTTCACCGGGGAGCTGTTTTTT,CASSLGVGFTGELFF
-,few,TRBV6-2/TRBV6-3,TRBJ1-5,TGTGCCAGCAGTTCGGCAGGCATATGGAATCAGCCCCAGCATTTT,CASSSAGIWNQPQHF
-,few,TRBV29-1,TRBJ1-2,TGCAGCGTTGAAGATACAGGGACCTATGGCTACACCTTC,CSVEDTGTYGYTF
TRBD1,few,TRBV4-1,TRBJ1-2,TGCGCCAGCAGCCGATATCCCGGGACAGGAGCTAACTATGGCTACACCTTC,CASSRYPGTGANYGYTF
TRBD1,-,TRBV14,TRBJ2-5,TGTGCCAGCAGCCAAGATCGATCAGGACAGGGGATCCTTGTAGAGACCCAGTACTTC,CASSQDRSGQGILVETQYF